The next 7 T cell receptor beta chains were all read from a single sample in a study of vaccination and CD4 T cells after COVID-19. Treatment given: roughly ten-day PBMC culture with coronavirus spike peptide pools or control peptides (ViraFEST assay). Their target antigens are unknown. The Oncomine TCR Beta short-read assay was what sequenced the DNA obtained from cultured CD4+ T cells. TCRdb independently ran MiXCR on the PCR reads; one entry per CDR3 protein. The sample has 11,000 or so distinct CDR3 sequences, 45% to 60% seen once. Specimen: CD4+ T cells from blood, cultured in vitro. These receptors were collected from a human donor who had recovered from COVID-19.

This clonotype was counted a few times. The chain is built from TRBV7-9 and TRBJ2-5, with D possibly TRBD2 on 6 matching bases. Trimming left V 5 bases short and J 3 bases short, with 13 bases between. The CDR3 is 14 residues long. Germline lookup yields CDR1 SEHNR and CDR2 FQNEAQ (reference sequence). CDR3 nucleotides: TGTGCCAGCAGCCCGCGGGACTCCAAAGAGACCCAGTACTTC. Protein sequence: CASSPRDSKETQYF. Complete variable domain (other parts from reference TRBV7-9 and TRBJ2-5): DTGVSQNPRHKITKRGQNVTFRCDPISEHNRLYWYRQTLGQGPEFLTYFQNEAQLEKSRLLSDRFSAERPKGSFSTLEIQRTEQGDSAMYLCASSPRDSKETQYFGPGTRLLVL.

The chain has TRBV28 and TRBJ1-6; 9 positions agree with TRBD1. Germline values: CDR1 MDHEN, CDR2 SYDVKM. V lost 5 bases to trimming and J lost 9 bases; unmatched junction nucleotides: 8. There are 15 residues in the CDR3. The CDR3 DNA follows: TGTGCCAGCAGTCCCCCGGGACAGGGTTCTTCACCCCTCCACTTT. Residues: CASSPPGQGSSPLHF.

This rearrangement joins TRBV20-1 to TRBJ2-7; 10 bases align to TRBD1. V shed 4 bases and J 4 bases; nucleotides not matched to a gene: 7. The germline V gene has CDR1 DFQATT and CDR2 SNEGSKA (reference sequence). The CDR3 contains 14 residues. The CDR3 DNA reads TGCAGTGCTACCGGGACAGGGGCGCAGTACGAGCAGTACTTC. Protein sequence: CSATGTGAQYEQYF.

The chain is built from TRBV19 and TRBJ1-5, with TRBD1 identical over 7 bases. Trimming removed 4 bases from V and 6 bases from J; junction bases left unmatched: 9. The germline V gene encodes CDR1 LNHDA and CDR2 SQIVND (reference sequence). The CDR3 consists of 15 residues. The CDR3 DNA reads TGTGCCAGTAGTAAGGACCCCAGGGGGATTCAGCCCCAGCATTTT. Translated, it gives CASSKDPRGIQPQHF.

The chain carries TRBV25-1 and TRBJ2-7; no clear D. The CDR3 runs to 10 residues. The V end was cut by 6 bases, the J end by 3 bases, with 3 bases between. CDR1 and CDR2 from the germline V gene are MGHDK and SYGVNS. The CDR3 region has the DNA TGTGCCAGCAGGAACTACGAGCAGTACTTC. Translating gives CASRNYEQYF.

This clonotype was seen a few times. The chain has TRBV15 and TRBJ2-1; 11 bases fit TRBD2. V shed 3 bases and J 5 bases; nucleotides not matched to a gene: 6. From germline, CDR1 is LNHNV and CDR2 YYDKDF (reference sequence). The CDR3 contains 16 residues. The CDR3 nucleotides are TGTGCCACCAGCAGTATACTAGCGGGAGACGACAATGAGCAGTTCTTC. Amino acids: CATSSILAGDDNEQFF.

This clonotype was detected a few times. The chain has TRBV6-5 and TRBJ1-2; 7 bases fit TRBD1. The trim removed 2 bases at V and 0 bases at J, leaving 3 bases unmatched. The CDR3 consists of 15 residues. Germline V CDR1 and CDR2: MNHEY, SVGAGI. The chain's CDR3 is CASSYRQGANYGYTF. CDR3 bases: TGTGCCAGCAGTTACCGACAGGGAGCTAACTATGGCTACACCTTC.